The clone carrying this TCR beta chain came up many times. Its antigen is still unknown. These data originate in a study of early T cells in non-severe SARS-CoV-2 infection. Looking at the study overall: The authors sequenced bulk RNA from unsorted whole blood, leaving chains unpaired. Study-wide results and limits: There was a bias toward anti-spike CD8 responses in VDJdb matching, which missed private and CD4 specificities.

Individual cDNA molecules received unique molecular identifiers. TCRdb re-called the 5' RACE reads with MiXCR, one entry per CDR3 protein. Of tens of thousands of distinct CDR3 sequences listed, roughly 9% are singletons. The receptor's source is an adult who was a healthcare worker with PCR-confirmed SARS-CoV-2 infection or an uninfected control (not recorded which). Material: whole blood, obtained at baseline.

CDR3 protein: CASSSRTSGRAHEQFF. The CDR3 DNA reads as TGTGCCAGCAGCTCACGGACTAGCGGGAGGGCCCATGAGCAGTTCTTC. The rearrangement joins TRBV11-3 to TRBJ2-1, with 15 bases that match TRBD2. The ends lost 4 bases at V and 8 bases at J; junction bases unmatched: 6. Germline CDR1 and CDR2: SGHNT and YENEEA. The CDR3 is 16 residues long.